In its sample, the clone carrying this TCR beta chain was seen once. Its matching antigen is unknown. With survey level as its setting, the immunoSEQ assay was v3.0. Repertoires were generated with immunoSEQ multiplex PCR, while TCRdb's copy carries only in-frame clones and drops some. The sample records just over 35,000 clones, 94% being singletons. This sample was taken from a study of long-term antiretroviral therapy in people with HIV. Whole-study findings and limits: Blood dating 2004 to 2017 may reflect older ART regimens.

The germline V and J ends were trimmed by 2 bases and 12 bases, with 16 bases remaining between them. The CDR3 loop spans 14 amino acids. CDR1 is MNHNS and CDR2 is SASEGT in the germline V gene. Sequencing used unsorted PBMCs, obtained 4.1 years after starting antiretroviral therapy. The chain is built from TRBV6-1 and TRBJ1-4; D gene ambiguous. The TCR sequence derives from a woman aged 45-65 years with HIV. The DNA for the CDR3 is TGTGCCAGCAGTGAACTTCATGAAAATGGGGAACTGTTTTTT. Its protein is CASSELHENGELFF.